What follows is one T cell receptor (beta chain) and its context. An immunoSEQ assay, version v3.0, was performed at survey level. Profiling relied on immunoSEQ multiplex PCR, and the TCRdb table lists in-frame clones only, not all of them. The table has fewer than 40,000 clones, just under 80% seen once. Trimming took 5 bases from V and 6 from J, leaving 15 bases between them. Germline V gene data show CDR1 as SGHTA and CDR2 as FQGTGA. The CDR3 loop spans 14 amino acids. The sample comes from a study of long-term antiretroviral therapy in people with HIV. Sequencing was performed on unsorted PBMCs, taken 3.1 years after starting antiretroviral therapy. The chain is built from TRBV7-3 and TRBJ2-3, with D possibly matching TRBD1 (5 bases). The source of this sequence is a woman aged 50 to 60 with HIV. CDR3 DNA: TGTGCCAGCAGCCTAGGGGTAGGGCTGGATACGCAGTATTTT. It is translated as CASSLGVGLDTQYF.